The 23 T cell receptor beta chains below come from one sample, sequenced in a study of immune heterogeneity within non-small cell lung tumors. At 450 to 650 ng per sample, bulk tumor genomic DNA provided the template. Collection of several biopsies per primary tumor, spaced far apart, took place during surgery. Undergoing curative surgery were patients whose non-small cell lung cancer was untreated and newly diagnosed. Multiplex PCR was performed with 32 V and 13 J primers, and it amplified TCR beta CDR3. TCRdb called the multiplex PCR reads again in MiXCR, with one record for every CDR3 protein. The sample shows around 20,000 distinct CDR3 sequences, approximately 26% of them seen only once. The sample comprised lung tumor tissue. These receptors were obtained from a man aged 40-55 years with non-small cell lung cancer.

The chain is built from TRBV10-1 and TRBJ2-3, with 10 bases that match TRBD2. Looked up from germline, CDR1 is WNHNN and CDR2 is SYGVQD (reference sequence). V trimming: 4 bases; J trimming: 1 base; junction bases outside the gene matches: 5. CDR3 length: 16 residues. The CDR3 region is CASSGTGTSGTDTQYF. CDR3 nucleotide sequence: TGCGCCAGCAGTGGGACCGGGACTAGCGGCACAGATACGCAGTATTTT.

This clonotype has at least ten counts. The J gene is TRBJ2-5, the V gene TRBV28, with 13 nucleotides matching TRBD2. Germline-derived CDR1 and CDR2 are MDHEN and SYDVKM. There are 18 residues in the CDR3. Trimming cost V 4 bases and J 5 bases; bases outside gene matches: 13. In nucleotides, the CDR3 is TGTGCCAGCAGTTCCGCGGGACTAGCGGGAACCCTCGGGGAGACCCAGTACTTC. It translates to CASSSAGLAGTLGETQYF. Variable domain in full (rest from reference TRBV28 and TRBJ2-5): DVKVTQSSRYLVKRTGEKVFLECVQDMDHENMFWYRQDPGLGLRLIYFSYDVKMKEKGDIPEGYSVSREKKERFSLILESASTNQTSMYLCASSSAGLAGTLGETQYFGPGTRLLVL.

Ten or more counts support this clonotype. The chain recombines TRBV19 with TRBJ1-3; tentatively, D is TRBD1 (6 bases). Per the germline V gene, CDR1 is LNHDA and CDR2 is SQIVND (reference sequence). The CDR3 runs to 16 residues. The germline V and J ends were trimmed by 5 bases and 5 bases, with 19 bases remaining between them. The DNA of the CDR3 is TGTGCCAGTAGTCTAGGGACACTCCAAGGAAGAAACACCATATATTTT. The encoded protein is CASSLGTLQGRNTIYF. The full variable domain, rest sourced from reference TRBV19 and TRBJ1-3, is DGGITQSPKYLFRKEGQNVTLSCEQNLNHDAMYWYRQDPGQGLRLIYYSQIVNDFQKGDIAEGYSVSREKKESFPLTVTSAQKNPTAFYLCASSLGTLQGRNTIYFGEGSWLTVV.

On this clonotype itself: A much larger clone differs by one base, so this may be a read error. This chain uses TRBV5-4 with TRBJ2-5, with D perhaps matching TRBD1 (6 bases). The CDR3 has 14 amino acids. Germline V gene lookup returns CDR1 SGHNT and CDR2 YYREEE (reference sequence). Here the CDR3 reads CARSLAGAQETQYF. The CDR3 region has the DNA TGTGCCAGAAGCTTGGCAGGGGCCCAAGAGACCCAGTACTTC. The complete variable domain, with remaining parts taken from reference TRBV5-4 and TRBJ2-5, reads ETGVTQSPTHLIKTRGQQVTLRCSSQSGHNTVSWYQQALGQGPQFIFQYYREEENGRGNFPPRFSGLQFPNYSSELNVNALELDDSALYLCARSLAGAQETQYFGPGTRLLVL.

This clonotype was seen many times. The rearrangement uses TRBV7-8 and TRBJ2-7; no clear D. The CDR3 runs to 13 residues. Trimming took off 3 bases at V and 4 bases at J, with 10 bases between the two ends. Germline loops: CDR1 SGHVS, CDR2 FQNEAQ. This CDR3 is CASSLDARYEQYF. CDR3 sequence (DNA): TGTGCCAGCAGCTTGGACGCCAGATACGAGCAGTACTTC.

Of note for this clonotype: A much larger clone differs from this one at a single base, so this may be a read error. The V gene is TRBV6-2 or TRBV6-3, the J gene TRBJ1-6; 8 bases are shared with TRBD1. From germline, CDR1 is MNHEY and CDR2 SVGEGT. CDR3 size: 14 residues. With V trimmed by 9 bases and J by 6 bases, 7 bases remained unmatched. The CDR3 loop is CARSGTGGNSPLHF. The CDR3 nucleotides read TGTGCCAGAAGTGGGACAGGCGGTAATTCACCCCTCCACTTT.

The sample holds one count of this clonotype. A read error may be the cause here, since a much bigger clone is one base away. The V and J genes are TRBV19 and TRBJ2-7, with 8 bases fitting TRBD1. Germline CDR1 is LNHDA and CDR2 is SQIVND (reference sequence). The CDR3 is 16 amino acids. The DNA of the CDR3 is TGTTCCAGTAGGGCCCCCCGCGGGACAGGCTCCTACGAGCAGTACTTC. It specifies CSSRAPRGTGSYEQYF.

A few counts support this clonotype. The V and J genes are TRBV5-1 and TRBJ1-2; D unresolved. In germline, CDR1 is SGHRS, CDR2 YFSETQ. V was trimmed by 0 bases and J by 4 bases, leaving 4 bases between them. The CDR3 has 12 residues. For the CDR3, the DNA is TGCGCCAGCAGCTTGGGTTCCTATGGCTACACCTTC. Its protein product is CASSLGSYGYTF.

This clonotype was detected many times. This chain connects TRBV18 to TRBJ2-7; D remains unclear. This CDR3 comprises 15 residues. Germline V gene sequence: CDR1 KGHSH, CDR2 LQKENI. Trimming pared 2 bases from V and 2 bases from J, leaving 13 bases between. The CDR3 here is CASSPWASSPYEQYF. In DNA, the CDR3 is TGTGCCAGCTCACCATGGGCTAGTTCGCCCTACGAGCAGTACTTC.

Many counts were recorded for this clonotype. The chain couples TRBV5-4 to TRBJ1-6; D gene uncertain. Trimming removed 0 bases at V and 7 bases at J, with 5 bases between. The germline CDR1 and CDR2 sequences are SGHNT and YYREEE (reference sequence). This CDR3 is built from 13 residues. CDR3: CASSLVGNSPLHF. The CDR3 DNA reads as TGTGCCAGCAGCTTGGTTGGGAATTCACCCCTCCACTTT.

The rearrangement uses TRBV20-1 and TRBJ1-2, with TRBD1 matching 8 bases. Per germline, CDR1 DFQATT and CDR2 SNEGSKA (reference sequence). The trim removed 5 bases at V and 4 bases at J, leaving 9 bases unmatched. This CDR3 region has 14 residues. The chain's CDR3 is CSAPGGFWGYGYTF. CDR3 bases: TGCAGTGCTCCAGGGGGCTTCTGGGGCTATGGCTACACCTTC.

As to this clonotype: This could be a read error, since a much larger clone is one nucleotide away. V and J are TRBV19 and TRBJ1-5, with no clear D. V shed 8 bases and J shed 4 bases, with 18 bases lying between them. Per germline, CDR1 LNHDA and CDR2 SQIVND (reference sequence). The CDR3 is 15 residues long. The CDR3 sequence is CASWESGFQNQPQHF. Written as DNA, the CDR3 is TGTGCCAGTTGGGAAAGCGGGTTCCAAAATCAGCCCCAGCATTTT.

Comments on this clonotype: At one boundary the junction diverges from the germline segment, which might be a read error. The V and J genes are TRBV11-3 and TRBJ1-3, with 8 positions matching TRBD1. This CDR3 comprises 17 residues. Per germline, CDR1 SGHNT and CDR2 YENEEA. CDR3 residues: CASSLGGTGRSGSTIYF. CDR3 sequence (DNA): TGTGCCAGCAGCTTGGGGGGGACAGGACGCTCTGGAAGCACCATATATTTT.

The rearrangement joins TRBV13 to TRBJ1-1, with D perhaps matching TRBD1 (6 bases). The CDR3 contains 15 residues. The germline CDR1 and CDR2 sequences are PRHDT and FYEKMQ (reference sequence). V was cut by 5 bases and J by 4 bases, with 17 bases left in between. This CDR3 is CASSTPTGLLTEAFF. The CDR3 bases are TGTGCCAGCAGCACCCCGACAGGCCTCCTCACTGAAGCTTTCTTT.

In its sample, this clonotype was seen many times. The chain couples TRBV15 to TRBJ2-7; D is tentatively TRBD1 or TRBD2 (5 bases each). Trimming shortened V by 2 bases and J by 2 bases, and 10 bases separated the two germline ends. This CDR3 region has 14 residues. Germline V CDR1 and CDR2: LNHNV, YYDKDF (reference sequence). The CDR3 reads CATSRNKGPYEQYF. The CDR3 coding sequence is TGTGCCACCAGCAGAAACAAGGGACCCTACGAGCAGTACTTC.

As concerns this clonotype: The germline gene is not matched at one end of the junction; a read error may be the cause. This chain joins TRBV7-2 and TRBJ1-1; D unclear. This CDR3 is 14 amino acids long. Germline V gene data show CDR1 as SGHTA and CDR2 as FQGNSA. The CDR3 DNA is TGTGCCAGCAGCTCCCCCAGCATGAACACTGAAACTTTCTTT. It specifies CASSSPSMNTETFF.

In the case of this clonotype: A much larger clone lies a single base off, so this may be a read error. CDR3 loop: CASSPGTGKNVQYF. CDR3 in DNA: TGTGCCAGTAGTCCCGGGACAGGGAAAAACGTTCAGTACTTC. The chain carries TRBV19 and TRBJ2-4; 9 nucleotides agree with TRBD1. Germline V gene data show CDR1 as LNHDA and CDR2 as SQIVND (reference sequence). The CDR3 is made up of 14 amino acids. Full variable domain (rest looked up from reference TRBV19 and TRBJ2-4): DGGITQSPKYLFRKEGQNVTLSCEQNLNHDAMYWYRQDPGQGLRLIYYSQIVNDFQKGDIAEGYSVSREKKESFPLTVTSAQKNPTAFYLCASSPGTGKNVQYFGAGTRLSVL.

This clonotype was counted only a few times. This chain links TRBV20-1 with TRBJ2-7; D assignment may be TRBD1 or TRBD2 (7 bases each). The CDR3 contains 15 residues. Germline V gene lookup returns CDR1 DFQATT and CDR2 SNEGSKA (reference sequence). V was clipped by 5 bases and J by 2 bases, with 19 bases between them. CDR3 protein: CSARPTQGGAYEQYF. The CDR3 DNA reads as TGCAGTGCTCGCCCTACGCAGGGGGGGGCCTACGAGCAGTACTTC.

This chain links TRBV7-3 with TRBJ2-1, with a weak D call TRBD2 (6 bases). V was clipped by 5 bases and J by 7 bases, with 24 bases between them. Per germline, CDR1 SGHTA and CDR2 FQGTGA. The CDR3 totals 17 residues. This CDR3 is CASSHGTGLKEGNEQFF. The CDR3 DNA follows: TGTGCCAGCAGCCACGGAACAGGACTAAAAGAGGGTAATGAGCAGTTCTTC. Combining the CDR3 with reference TRBV7-3 and TRBJ2-1 gives the whole variable domain GAGVSQTPSNKVTEKGKYVELRCDPISGHTALYWYRQSLGQGPEFLIYFQGTGAADDSGLPNDRFFAVRPEGSVSTLKIQRTERGDSAVYLCASSHGTGLKEGNEQFFGPGTRLTVL.

This clonotype showed up many times. The V gene is TRBV20-1, the J gene TRBJ2-1; TRBD2 matches 7 bases. The CDR3 sequence is 14 residues long. Germline values: CDR1 DFQATT, CDR2 SNEGSKA (reference sequence). J gave up 9 bases and V 3 bases, and 11 bases lay outside the gene matches. The CDR3 spells CSASYGGSGVEQFF. The CDR3 nucleotides are TGCAGTGCTAGTTACGGCGGGAGCGGGGTTGAGCAGTTCTTC.

In its sample, this clonotype was seen many times. The rearrangement joins TRBV19 to TRBJ2-7, with 7 bases that match TRBD1. The germline gives CDR1 LNHDA, CDR2 SQIVND (reference sequence). Trimming cost V 3 bases and J 6 bases; bases outside gene matches: 2. The CDR3 consists of 12 residues. CDR3 nucleotides: TGTGCCAGTAGTATGACAGGGCTCGAGCAGTACTTC. Protein: CASSMTGLEQYF.

With regard to this clonotype: One base away lies a much larger clone, so this may be a sequencing read error. The V call is TRBV6-8, the J call TRBJ1-2; 8 bases are shared with TRBD1. Germline V gene lookup returns CDR1 MNHGY and CDR2 SAAAGT. This CDR3 spans 15 amino acids. CDR3 sequence: CPSSEAGQAMYGYTF. The CDR3 nucleotides are TGTCCCAGCAGCGAAGCGGGACAGGCCATGTATGGCTACACCTTC.

This clonotype occurred a few times. The J gene is TRBJ2-1, the V gene TRBV20-1; 13 bases are a match to TRBD2. The CDR3 extends over 16 amino acids. V dropped 6 bases and J dropped 5; count of bases not matched to a gene: 10. Looked up from germline, CDR1 is DFQATT and CDR2 is SNEGSKA (reference sequence). The CDR3 protein is CSASGTSGVYHNEQFF. CDR3 bases: TGCAGTGCCAGCGGGACTAGCGGGGTGTATCACAATGAGCAGTTCTTC.